A single sample gave rise to the 14 T cell receptor beta chains below, sequenced in a study of cytomegalovirus exposure and HLA in healthy donors. PCR used 60 Vbeta primers and 13 Jbeta primers. The method was immunoSEQ multiplex PCR; TCRdb's version includes in-frame clones alone and lacks a portion of them. The sample has roughly 78,000 clones; the top ten hold about 4.9%. The sample consisted of PBMCs. Every receptor here comes from a middle-aged man in good health and CMV-seronegative.

This chain connects TRBV10-3 to TRBJ2-3; TRBD2 aligns across 12 bases. Germline V gives CDR1 ENHRY, CDR2 SYGVKD. CDR3 length: 21 residues. The V and J ends lost 6 bases and 0 bases, in that order; junction bases with no gene match: 19. The CDR3 DNA sequence: TGTGCCATCAGCGTCCTAGCGGGAGGGCCCTTTGCCCTGATAAGCACAGATACGCAGTATTTT. Translating gives CAISVLAGGPFALISTDTQYF.

The chain carries TRBV6-1 and TRBJ2-5, with D uncertain. The CDR3 consists of 14 residues. Germline V gene sequence: CDR1 MNHNS, CDR2 SASEGT. V was cut by 6 bases and J by 1 base, with 12 bases left in between. The CDR3 sequence is CASRMGSSQETQYF. The CDR3 DNA sequence: TGTGCCAGCAGGATGGGTAGCAGCCAAGAGACCCAGTACTTC.

The rearrangement uses TRBV6-1 and TRBJ1-1; maybe TRBD1 (6 bases). Trimming left V 4 bases short and J 1 base short, with 16 bases between. The CDR3 spans 16 residues. CDR1 and CDR2 from the germline V gene are MNHNS and SASEGT. The CDR3 sequence is CASSGGQGDGNTEAFF. The CDR3 DNA sequence: TGTGCCAGCAGTGGGGGGCAGGGTGACGGGAACACTGAAGCTTTCTTT.

This rearrangement joins TRBV28 to TRBJ1-5; D gene unclear. Between the trimmed V and J ends, which lost 6 bases and 0 bases, there was a span of 9 bases. The CDR3 has 14 residues. The germline V gene encodes CDR1 MDHEN and CDR2 SYDVKM. The DNA for the CDR3 is TGTGCCAGCAGGCTCCGGTATAGCAATCAGCCCCAGCATTTT. Encoded protein: CASRLRYSNQPQHF. The entire variable domain, with the rest obtained from reference TRBV28 and TRBJ1-5, is as follows: DVKVTQSSRYLVKRTGEKVFLECVQDMDHENMFWYRQDPGLGLRLIYFSYDVKMKEKGDIPEGYSVSREKKERFSLILESASTNQTSMYLCASRLRYSNQPQHFGDGTRLSIL.

The chain employs TRBV7-9 and TRBJ1-4; D is ambiguous. Germline V gives CDR1 SEHNR, CDR2 FQNEAQ (reference sequence). Deletions cut 1 base from V and 1 base from J, with 7 bases between. The CDR3 runs 15 residues. CDR3 amino acids: CASSLGHETNEKLFF. CDR3 sequence (DNA): TGTGCCAGCAGCTTAGGACATGAAACTAATGAAAAACTGTTTTTT.

V is TRBV6-1 and J is TRBJ2-7, with unresolved D. The V gene lost 8 bases and the J gene lost 6 bases, with 11 bases spanning the gap. The CDR3 is 11 residues long. CDR1 and CDR2 (germline): MNHNS, SASEGT. The CDR3 region is CASAQLSEQYF. CDR3 bases: TGTGCCAGCGCGCAACTGTCCGAGCAGTACTTC.

Of note for this clone: The junction departs from the called germline gene at one end, perhaps through a read error. At the DNA level, this CDR3 is encoded by other sequences in the same sample as well. This chain uses TRBV11-2 with TRBJ2-7; possibly TRBD1 for D (5 bases). Germline-derived CDR1 and CDR2 are SGHAT and FQNNGV. The CDR3 is 13 amino acids. The CDR3, as DNA: TGCGCCAGCAGCTTCGAGACAGTTTACGAGCAGTACTTC. Its translation: CASSFETVYEQYF. Based on the CDR3 plus reference TRBV11-2 and TRBJ2-7, the full variable domain is EAGVAQSPRYKIIEKRQSVAFWCNPISGHATLYWYQQILGQGPKLLIQFQNNGVVDDSQLPKDRFSAERLKGVDSTLKIQPAKLEDSAVYLCASSFETVYEQYFGPGTRLTVT.

The rearrangement links TRBV6-4 to TRBJ2-1; D is possibly TRBD2 (6 bases). V lost 0 bases and J 3 bases, leaving 9 bases between the germline ends. Germline V gene data show CDR1 as MRHNA and CDR2 as SNTAGT. The CDR3 loop spans 15 amino acids. DNA for the CDR3: TGTGCCAGCAGTGACTCCGCGGGAAGCTACAATGAGCAGTTCTTC. Translation gives CASSDSAGSYNEQFF.

CDR3 region: CASSLERGEAQHF. DNA of the CDR3: TGTGCCAGCTCACTGGAGCGGGGTGAAGCCCAGCATTTT. The chain employs TRBV18 and TRBJ1-5; no clear D. V lost 4 bases to trimming and J lost 11 bases, with 15 bases between them. Germline loops: CDR1 KGHSH, CDR2 LQKENI. The CDR3 extends over 13 amino acids.

The chain links TRBV15 to TRBJ2-7, with a possible D match to TRBD2 (5 bases). This CDR3 comprises 15 residues. Germline CDR1 and CDR2: LNHNV and YYDKDF (reference sequence). V lost 0 bases, J lost 9 bases, and 18 bases lay in between. For the CDR3, the DNA is TGTGCCACCAGCAGAGATTTGGAGGCAGCTTTTGGGCAGTACTTC. Translated, it gives CATSRDLEAAFGQYF.

The chain is built from TRBV20-1 and TRBJ2-7, with a weak D call TRBD2 (6 bases). CDR1 is DFQATT, CDR2 SNEGSKA, per germline (reference sequence). The CDR3 has 11 amino acids. Between the trimmed V and J ends, which lost 4 bases and 4 bases, there was a span of 8 bases. The CDR3 sequence: CSATAGYEQYF. CDR3 nucleotides: TGCAGTGCTACGGCGGGATACGAGCAGTACTTC.

The chain links TRBV7-2 to TRBJ1-2, with unresolved D. Germline assignment: CDR1 SGHTA and CDR2 FQGNSA. This CDR3 is 16 amino acids long. V lost 6 bases and J 2 bases, leaving 19 bases between the germline ends. The CDR3 region has the DNA TGTGCCAGCAGAAAGGCAACTAACCTCATCAACTATGGCTACACCTTC. Protein sequence: CASRKATNLINYGYTF.

The chain employs TRBV27 and TRBJ1-1; the D is unclear. V lost 2 bases to trimming and J lost 5 bases, with 12 bases between them. The CDR3 runs 14 residues. Germline V gene lookup returns CDR1 MNHEY and CDR2 SMNVEV (reference sequence). Here the CDR3 reads CASSLRGLGTEAFF. The DNA for the CDR3 is TGTGCCAGCAGTTTACGGGGTCTGGGAACTGAAGCTTTCTTT.

J is TRBJ2-1 and V is TRBV13, with TRBD2 identical over 8 bases. The CDR3 has 14 amino acids. V shed 5 bases, J shed 9 bases, and the junction held 9 bases outside the gene matches. Germline CDR1 is PRHDT and CDR2 is FYEKMQ (reference sequence). CDR3 sequence reads: CASSTTGGGFEQFF. In nucleotides, the CDR3 is TGTGCCAGCAGCACGACGGGGGGGGGCTTTGAGCAGTTCTTC. The full variable domain, its missing parts supplied by reference TRBV13 and TRBJ2-1, is AAGVIQSPRHLIKEKRETATLKCYPIPRHDTVYWYQQGPGQDPQFLISFYEKMQSDKGSIPDRFSAQQFSDYHSELNMSSLELGDSALYFCASSTTGGGFEQFFGPGTRLTVL.